This T cell receptor (beta chain) was sequenced during a study of breast tumors, draining lymph nodes, adjacent tissues. Breast cancer patients provided tissue from their axillary draining lymph nodes. TCRdb fed the multiplex PCR reads into MiXCR, producing one record per CDR3 protein. The sample records some 170,000 distinct CDR3 sequences, about 34% being singletons. This CDR3 region has 11 residues. V lost 5 bases to trimming and J lost 6 bases, with 6 bases between them. CDR1 is SGDLS, CDR2 YYNGEE, per germline. This clonotype was observed at least ten times. Specimen: axillary lymph node tissue. The chain has TRBV9 and TRBJ2-1; D remains unclear. This receptor was obtained from a female donor with breast cancer. Some clones in this sample may be carry-over from other donors' samples. The CDR3: CASSIANEQFF. In DNA form, the CDR3 reads TGTGCCAGCAGTATAGCCAATGAGCAGTTCTTC.